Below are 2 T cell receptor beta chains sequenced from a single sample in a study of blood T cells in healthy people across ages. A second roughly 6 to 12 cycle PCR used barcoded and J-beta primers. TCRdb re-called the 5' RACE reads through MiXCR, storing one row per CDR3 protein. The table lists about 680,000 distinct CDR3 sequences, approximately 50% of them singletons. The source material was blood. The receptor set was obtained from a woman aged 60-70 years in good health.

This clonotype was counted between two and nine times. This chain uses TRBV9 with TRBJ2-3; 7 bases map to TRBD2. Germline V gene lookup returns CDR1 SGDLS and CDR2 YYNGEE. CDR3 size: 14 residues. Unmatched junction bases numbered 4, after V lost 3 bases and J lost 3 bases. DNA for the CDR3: TGTGCCAGCAGCGCTGAGCGGGAAACAGATACGCAGTATTTT. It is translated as CASSAERETDTQYF.

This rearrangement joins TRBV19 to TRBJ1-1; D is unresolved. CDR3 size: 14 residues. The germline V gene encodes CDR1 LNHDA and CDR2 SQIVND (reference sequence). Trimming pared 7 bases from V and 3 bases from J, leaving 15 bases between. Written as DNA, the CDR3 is TGTGCCAGTACCCCCAGCTGGAGCGACACTGAAGCTTTCTTT. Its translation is CASTPSWSDTEAFF.